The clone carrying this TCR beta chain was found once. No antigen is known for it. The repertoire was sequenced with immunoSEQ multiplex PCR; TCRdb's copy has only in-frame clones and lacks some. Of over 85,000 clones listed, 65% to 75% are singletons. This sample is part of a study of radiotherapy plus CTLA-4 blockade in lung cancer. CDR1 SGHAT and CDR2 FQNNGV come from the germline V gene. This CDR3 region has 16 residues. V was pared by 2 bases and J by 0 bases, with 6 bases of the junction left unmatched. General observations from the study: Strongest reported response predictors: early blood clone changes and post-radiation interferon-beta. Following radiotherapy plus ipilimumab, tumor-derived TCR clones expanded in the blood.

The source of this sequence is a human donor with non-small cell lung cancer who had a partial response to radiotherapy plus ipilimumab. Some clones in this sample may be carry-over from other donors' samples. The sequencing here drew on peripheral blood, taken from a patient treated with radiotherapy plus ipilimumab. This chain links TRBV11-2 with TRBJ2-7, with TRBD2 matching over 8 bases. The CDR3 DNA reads TGTGCCAGCAGCTTAAGGCGGGGGGCCCTCTCCTACGAGCAGTACTTC. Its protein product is CASSLRRGALSYEQYF.